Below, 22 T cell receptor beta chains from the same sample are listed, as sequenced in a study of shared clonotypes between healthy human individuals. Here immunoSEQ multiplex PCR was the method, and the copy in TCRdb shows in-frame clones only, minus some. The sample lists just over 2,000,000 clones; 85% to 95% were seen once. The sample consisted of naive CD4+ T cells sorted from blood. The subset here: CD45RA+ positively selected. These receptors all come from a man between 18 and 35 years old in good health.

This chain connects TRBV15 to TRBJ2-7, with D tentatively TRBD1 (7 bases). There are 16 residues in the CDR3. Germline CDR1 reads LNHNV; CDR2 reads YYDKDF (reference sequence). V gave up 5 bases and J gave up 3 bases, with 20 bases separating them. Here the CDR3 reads CATSPWQGGHIYEQYF. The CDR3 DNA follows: TGTGCCACCAGCCCCTGGCAGGGGGGACACATCTACGAGCAGTACTTC.

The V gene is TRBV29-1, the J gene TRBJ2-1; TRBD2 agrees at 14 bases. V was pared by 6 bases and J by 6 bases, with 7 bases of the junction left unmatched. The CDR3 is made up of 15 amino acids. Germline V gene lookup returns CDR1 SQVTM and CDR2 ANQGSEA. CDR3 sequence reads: CSVAAGTSGSNEQFF. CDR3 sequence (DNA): TGCAGCGTAGCAGCCGGGACTAGCGGGAGCAATGAGCAGTTCTTC.

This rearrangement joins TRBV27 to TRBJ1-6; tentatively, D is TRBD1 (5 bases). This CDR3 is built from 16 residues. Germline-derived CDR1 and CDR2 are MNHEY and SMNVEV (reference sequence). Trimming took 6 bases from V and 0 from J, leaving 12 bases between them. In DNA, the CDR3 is TGTGCCAGCAGGGCGGGGGGGAGCTCCTATAATTCACCCCTCCACTTT. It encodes CASRAGGSSYNSPLHF.

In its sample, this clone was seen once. The CDR3 bases are TGTGCCAGCAGCTTAAGGGTTGGAGGGGCCAGTAAGTATGGCTACACCTTC. It translates to CASSLRVGGASKYGYTF. This rearrangement joins TRBV7-3 to TRBJ1-2; D perhaps matches TRBD1 (5 bases). Trimming removed 1 base from V and 5 bases from J, with 20 bases in between. This CDR3 contains 17 residues. The germline CDR1 and CDR2 sequences are SGHTA and FQGTGA.

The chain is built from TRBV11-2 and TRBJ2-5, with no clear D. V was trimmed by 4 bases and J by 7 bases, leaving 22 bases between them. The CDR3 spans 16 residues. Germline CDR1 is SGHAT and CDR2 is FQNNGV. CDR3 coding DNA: TGTGCCAGCAGCTCCTACCGAGGCCGCGGTTGGGGGACCCAGTACTTC. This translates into CASSSYRGRGWGTQYF. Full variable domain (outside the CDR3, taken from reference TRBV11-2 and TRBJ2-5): EAGVAQSPRYKIIEKRQSVAFWCNPISGHATLYWYQQILGQGPKLLIQFQNNGVVDDSQLPKDRFSAERLKGVDSTLKIQPAKLEDSAVYLCASSSYRGRGWGTQYFGPGTRLLVL.

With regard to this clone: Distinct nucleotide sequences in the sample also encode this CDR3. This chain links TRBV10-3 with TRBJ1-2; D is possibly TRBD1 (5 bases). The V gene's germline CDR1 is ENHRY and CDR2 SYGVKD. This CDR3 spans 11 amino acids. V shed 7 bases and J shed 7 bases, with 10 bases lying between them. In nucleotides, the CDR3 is TGTGCCATCACGGGGGGAGGTGGCTACACCTTC. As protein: CAITGGGGYTF.

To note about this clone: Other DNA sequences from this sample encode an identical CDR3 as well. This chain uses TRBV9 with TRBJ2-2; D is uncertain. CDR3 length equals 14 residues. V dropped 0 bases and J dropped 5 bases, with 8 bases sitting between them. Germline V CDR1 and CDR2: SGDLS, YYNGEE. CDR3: CASSVVPGTGELFF. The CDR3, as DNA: TGTGCCAGCAGCGTAGTCCCCGGAACCGGGGAGCTGTTTTTT. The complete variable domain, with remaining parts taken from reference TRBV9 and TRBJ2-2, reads DSGVTQTPKHLITATGQRVTLRCSPRSGDLSVYWYQQSLDQGLQFLIQYYNGEERAKGNILERFSAQQFPDLHSELNLSSLELGDSALYFCASSVVPGTGELFFGEGSRLTVL.

CDR3 in amino acids: CASGSPEAGANVLTF. The CDR3 nucleotides are TGTGCTAGTGGTTCCCCGGAGGCTGGGGCCAACGTCCTGACTTTC. V is TRBV12-5 and J is TRBJ2-6, with D perhaps matching TRBD2 (5 bases). The V gene's germline CDR1 is LGHNT and CDR2 FRNRAP. Trimming left V 4 bases short and J 2 bases short, with 9 bases between. This CDR3 has 15 amino acids.

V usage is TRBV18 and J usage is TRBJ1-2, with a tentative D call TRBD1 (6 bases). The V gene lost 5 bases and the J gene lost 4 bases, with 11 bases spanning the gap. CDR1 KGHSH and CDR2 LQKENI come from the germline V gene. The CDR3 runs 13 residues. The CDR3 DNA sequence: TGTGCCAGCTCAGCAGGGGACCGCTATGGCTACACCTTC. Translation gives CASSAGDRYGYTF.

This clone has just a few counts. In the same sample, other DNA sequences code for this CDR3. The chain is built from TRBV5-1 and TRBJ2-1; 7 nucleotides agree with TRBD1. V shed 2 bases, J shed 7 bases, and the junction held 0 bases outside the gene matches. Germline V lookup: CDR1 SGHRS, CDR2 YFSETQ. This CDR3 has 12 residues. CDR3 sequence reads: CASSLQGNEQFF. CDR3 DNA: TGCGCCAGCAGCTTACAGGGGAATGAGCAGTTCTTC. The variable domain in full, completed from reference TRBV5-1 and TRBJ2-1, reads KAGVTQTPRYLIKTRGQQVTLSCSPISGHRSVSWYQQTPGQGLQFLFEYFSETQRNKGNFPGRFSGRQFSNSRSEMNVSTLELGDSALYLCASSLQGNEQFFGPGTRLTVL.

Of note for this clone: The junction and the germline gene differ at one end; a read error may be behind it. CDR3 coding DNA: TGTGCCAGCAGCCAAGAGACGGTCTCACTTATCTTC. Translation: CASSQETVSLIF. The V gene is TRBV14, the J gene TRBJ1-2, with D unclear. CDR1 is SGHDN and CDR2 is FVKESK in the germline V gene. The CDR3 contains 12 residues.

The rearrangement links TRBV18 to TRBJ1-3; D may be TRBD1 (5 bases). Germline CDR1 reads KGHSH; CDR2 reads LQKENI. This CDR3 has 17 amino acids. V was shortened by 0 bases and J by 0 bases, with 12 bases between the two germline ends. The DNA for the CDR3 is TGTGCCAGCTCACCACCCGACAGCTACATCTCTGGAAACACCATATATTTT. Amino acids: CASSPPDSYISGNTIYF.

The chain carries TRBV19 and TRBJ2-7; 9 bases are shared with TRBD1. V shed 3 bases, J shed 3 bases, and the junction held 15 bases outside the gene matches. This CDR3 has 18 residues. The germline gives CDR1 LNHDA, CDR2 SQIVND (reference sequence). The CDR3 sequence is CASSMRGTGGSLSYEQYF. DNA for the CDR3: TGTGCCAGTAGTATGAGGGGAACAGGGGGCTCATTAAGCTACGAGCAGTACTTC.

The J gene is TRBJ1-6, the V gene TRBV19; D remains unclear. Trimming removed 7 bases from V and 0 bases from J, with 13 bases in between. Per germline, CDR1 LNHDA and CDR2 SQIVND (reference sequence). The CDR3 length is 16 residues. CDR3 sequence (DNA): TGTGCCAGTAAGACATTTCAGAGCTCCTATAATTCACCCCTCCACTTT. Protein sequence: CASKTFQSSYNSPLHF. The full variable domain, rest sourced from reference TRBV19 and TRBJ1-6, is DGGITQSPKYLFRKEGQNVTLSCEQNLNHDAMYWYRQDPGQGLRLIYYSQIVNDFQKGDIAEGYSVSREKKESFPLTVTSAQKNPTAFYLCASKTFQSSYNSPLHFGNGTRLTVT.

This chain's CDR3 is CAWTRSKSLYYEQYF. The DNA for the CDR3 is TGTGCCTGGACAAGGAGCAAAAGCCTATACTACGAGCAGTACTTC. The chain couples TRBV30 to TRBJ2-7; D remains ambiguous. V lost 4 bases and J 3 bases, leaving 19 bases between the germline ends. The CDR3 length is 15 residues. From germline, CDR1 is GTSNPN and CDR2 SVGIG (reference sequence). Based on the CDR3 plus reference TRBV30 and TRBJ2-7, the full variable domain is SQTIHQWPATLVQPVGSPLSLECTVEGTSNPNLYWYRQAAGRGLQLLFYSVGIGQISSEVPQNLSASRPQDRQFILSSKKLLLSDSGFYLCAWTRSKSLYYEQYFGPGTRLTVT.

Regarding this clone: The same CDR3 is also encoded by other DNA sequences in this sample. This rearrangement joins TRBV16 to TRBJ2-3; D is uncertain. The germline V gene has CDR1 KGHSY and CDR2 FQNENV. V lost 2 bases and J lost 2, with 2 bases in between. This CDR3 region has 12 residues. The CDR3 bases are TGTGCCAGCAGCCAAACCACAGATACGCAGTATTTT. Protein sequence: CASSQTTDTQYF.

CDR3 sequence reads: CASSSSTGTAQYF. CDR3 in DNA: TGTGCCAGCAGCTCCTCCACCGGCACAGCGCAGTATTTT. The chain joins TRBV5-4 to TRBJ2-3; the D is unclear. Trimming left V 3 bases short and J 10 bases short, with 15 bases between. Germline V gene lookup returns CDR1 SGHNT and CDR2 YYREEE (reference sequence). The length of the CDR3 is 13 residues. Variable domain in full (rest from reference TRBV5-4 and TRBJ2-3): ETGVTQSPTHLIKTRGQQVTLRCSSQSGHNTVSWYQQALGQGPQFIFQYYREEENGRGNFPPRFSGLQFPNYSSELNVNALELDDSALYLCASSSSTGTAQYFGPGTRLTVL.

The CDR3 here is CASSAGTSNTEAFF. CDR3 nucleotide sequence: TGTGCCAGCAGTGCGGGGACATCCAACACTGAAGCTTTCTTT. The chain links TRBV6-1 to TRBJ1-1, with D tentatively TRBD1 (6 bases). CDR1 and CDR2 from the germline V gene are MNHNS and SASEGT. Trimming stripped 4 bases from V and 2 bases from J, with 11 bases between. The CDR3 has 14 amino acids.

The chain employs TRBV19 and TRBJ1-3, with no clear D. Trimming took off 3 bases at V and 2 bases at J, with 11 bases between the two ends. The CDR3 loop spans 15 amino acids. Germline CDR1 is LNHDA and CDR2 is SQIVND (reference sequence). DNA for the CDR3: TGTGCCAGTAGTATTGCGGCCATTCCTGGAAACACCATATATTTT. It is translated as CASSIAAIPGNTIYF. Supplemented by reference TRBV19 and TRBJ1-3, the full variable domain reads DGGITQSPKYLFRKEGQNVTLSCEQNLNHDAMYWYRQDPGQGLRLIYYSQIVNDFQKGDIAEGYSVSREKKESFPLTVTSAQKNPTAFYLCASSIAAIPGNTIYFGEGSWLTVV.

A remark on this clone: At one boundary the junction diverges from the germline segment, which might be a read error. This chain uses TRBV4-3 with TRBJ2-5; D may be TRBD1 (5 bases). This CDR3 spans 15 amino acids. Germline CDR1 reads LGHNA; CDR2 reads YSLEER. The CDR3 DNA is TGCGCCAGCAGTCAAGTCTGGGGCTCCCAAGAGACCCAGTACTTC. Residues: CASSQVWGSQETQYF.

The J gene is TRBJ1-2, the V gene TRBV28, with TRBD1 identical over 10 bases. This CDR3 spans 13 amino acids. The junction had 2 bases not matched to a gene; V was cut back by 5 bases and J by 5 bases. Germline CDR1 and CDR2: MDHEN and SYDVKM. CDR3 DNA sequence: TGTGCCAGCAGTCGGACAGGGGGGTATGGCTACACCTTC. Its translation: CASSRTGGYGYTF.

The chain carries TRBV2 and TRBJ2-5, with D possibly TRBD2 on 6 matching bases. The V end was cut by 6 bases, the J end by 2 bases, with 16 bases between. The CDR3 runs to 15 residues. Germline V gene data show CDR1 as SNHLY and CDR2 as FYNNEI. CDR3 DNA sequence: TGTGCCAGCAGCTACCAGCCGGGGGTACAAGAGACCCAGTACTTC. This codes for CASSYQPGVQETQYF.